This T cell receptor (beta chain) was obtained from a study of low-dose radiotherapy and immunotherapy resistance in tumors. Across the study: Dosing for Cohort 2 consisted of 1 Gy per fraction every two weeks, reaching a total of 13 Gy over 26 weeks.

Sample time point: after trial treatment. Treatment: LDRT plus nivolumab, ipilimumab, low-dose cyclophosphamide and aspirin (RACIN trial). Losses at the gene ends were 5 bases for V and 1 base for J; bases not matched to a gene: 8. Germline values: CDR1 LNHDA, CDR2 SQIVND (reference sequence). This CDR3 is 17 amino acids long. This clonotype appeared once. First-strand cDNA relied on TRAV- and TRBV-specific primers spanning alpha and beta chains. Using a constant-region primer together with a V-primer adapter, TCRs were subjected to about 18 PCR cycles of amplification. One entry per CDR3 protein results from TCRdb running MiXCR on the reads. The profile shows 31,000 or so distinct CDR3 sequences, roughly 49% of them singletons.

The sequence was obtained from a male donor with gallbladder cancer. The starting material was PBMCs, obtained after low-dose radiotherapy plus immunotherapy. V usage is TRBV19 and J usage is TRBJ2-2, with 9 nucleotides matching TRBD2. This CDR3 reads CASSPSGGSKNTGELFF. CDR3 DNA: TGTGCCAGTAGTCCAAGCGGGGGGTCTAAGAACACCGGGGAGCTGTTTTTT.